This T cell receptor (beta chain) was recovered during a study of CD8 T cells in ankylosing spondylitis. In TCRdb, the 5' RACE reads were re-called with MiXCR into one record per CDR3 protein. The sample lists about 340,000 distinct CDR3 sequences, approximately 22% occurring once. The specimen was blood, either unsorted or a sorted T cell fraction (not recorded which). This TCR was sampled from a male donor with ankylosing spondylitis or in good health (not recorded which).

Here the CDR3 reads CASSEDRLADMETQYF. The CDR3 bases are TGTGCCAGCAGTGAAGACAGACTAGCGGACATGGAGACCCAGTACTTC. This chain uses TRBV6-1 with TRBJ2-5; 9 bases are a match to TRBD2. V lost 1 base to trimming and J lost 5 bases; unmatched junction nucleotides: 8. CDR1 is MNHNS, CDR2 SASEGT, per germline. CDR3 length: 16 amino acids.